This TCR beta chain was recorded in a study of T cell responses to AZD1222 COVID-19 vaccine. Sequencing was performed with immunoSEQ multiplex PCR; in TCRdb, only in-frame clones are kept and a portion is missing. The data contain around 110,000 clones, 75% to 95% of them singletons. Study-wide points: The donors showed a predominance of white British ancestry and of females, with possible underestimation of clonal diversity.

A note on this clone: Its antigen is undetermined.

The germline gives CDR1 MNHNS, CDR2 SASEGT. The CDR3 totals 15 residues. The V gene end was trimmed by 5 bases and the J gene end by 4 bases; junction bases not matched to a gene: 4. The starting material was peripheral blood, obtained 28 days after the second AZD1222 dose. This receptor was taken from an adult who received the AZD1222 COVID-19 vaccine. V and J are TRBV6-1 and TRBJ2-1; 11 positions match TRBD2. CDR3 DNA sequence: TGTGCCAGCAGTTTCGGACTAGCGGGTTACAATGAGCAGTTCTTC. Translation gives CASSFGLAGYNEQFF.